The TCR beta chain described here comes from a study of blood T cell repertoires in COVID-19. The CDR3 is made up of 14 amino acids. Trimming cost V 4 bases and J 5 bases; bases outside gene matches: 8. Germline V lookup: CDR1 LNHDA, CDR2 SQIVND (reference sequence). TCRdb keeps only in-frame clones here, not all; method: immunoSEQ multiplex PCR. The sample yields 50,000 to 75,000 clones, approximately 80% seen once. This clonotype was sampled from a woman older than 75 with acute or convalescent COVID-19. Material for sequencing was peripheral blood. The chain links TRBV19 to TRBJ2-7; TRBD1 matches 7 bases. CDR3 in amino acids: CASSKRDSSNEQYF. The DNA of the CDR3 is TGTGCCAGTAGTAAAAGGGACAGTTCAAACGAGCAGTACTTC.